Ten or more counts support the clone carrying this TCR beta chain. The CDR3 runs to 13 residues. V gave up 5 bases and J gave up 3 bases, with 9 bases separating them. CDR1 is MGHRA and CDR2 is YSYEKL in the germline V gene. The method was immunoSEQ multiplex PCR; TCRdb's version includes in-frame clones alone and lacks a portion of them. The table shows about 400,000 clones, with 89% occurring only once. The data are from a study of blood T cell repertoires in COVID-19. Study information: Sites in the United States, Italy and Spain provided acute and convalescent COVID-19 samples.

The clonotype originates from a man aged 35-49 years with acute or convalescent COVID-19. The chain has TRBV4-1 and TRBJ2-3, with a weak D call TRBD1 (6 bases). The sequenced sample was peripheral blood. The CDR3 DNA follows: TGCGCCAGCAGCGGGGGCTTGACAGATACGCAGTATTTT. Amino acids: CASSGGLTDTQYF.